Presented here are 24 T cell receptor beta chains from one specimen sequenced in a study of breast tumors, draining lymph nodes, adjacent tissues. The lymph nodes were axillary draining lymph nodes from breast cancer patients. TCRdb reprocessed the multiplex PCR reads with MiXCR, giving one entry per CDR3 protein. The top ten clones hold approximately 3.7% of a sample with some 250,000 distinct CDR3 sequences, around 35% of them seen once. The sample was axillary lymph node tissue. Receptor source: a female donor with breast cancer. Some clones in this sample may be carry-over from other donors' samples.

This clonotype was seen at least ten times. The rearrangement uses TRBV7-9 and TRBJ1-2; 7 positions agree with TRBD1. Unmatched junction bases numbered 14, after V lost 3 bases and J lost 13 bases. Germline CDR1 is SEHNR and CDR2 is FQNEAQ (reference sequence). The CDR3 has 14 residues. CDR3 in DNA: TGTGCCAGCAGCTTCCAGTATGACAGGGTCGGTTTCACCTTC. Protein: CASSFQYDRVGFTF.

Ten or more counts support this clonotype. The chain combines TRBV4-1 with TRBJ1-4, with 8 bases that match TRBD1. V gave up 4 bases and J gave up 5 bases; unmatched junction bases: 6. CDR3 length equals 15 residues. The V gene's germline CDR1 is MGHRA and CDR2 YSYEKL. This CDR3 reads CASSRSTGENEKLFF. The CDR3 region has the DNA TGCGCCAGCAGCCGGTCGACAGGGGAGAATGAAAAACTGTTTTTT.

The chain has TRBV24-1 and TRBJ1-3, with 7 bases fitting TRBD1. The trim removed 4 bases at V and 7 bases at J, leaving 15 bases unmatched. Germline V gene sequence: CDR1 KGHDR, CDR2 SFDVKD. The CDR3 spans 17 residues. The CDR3 nucleotides read TGTGCCACCAGTGACTCCGGACAGGCTGAGGTGAGCAACACCATATATTTT. Translated, it gives CATSDSGQAEVSNTIYF.

This clonotype has at least ten counts. V is TRBV20-1 and J is TRBJ2-7; D possibly corresponds to TRBD2 (6 bases). V was shortened by 2 bases and J by 2 bases, with 10 bases between the two germline ends. The germline V gene encodes CDR1 DFQATT and CDR2 SNEGSKA (reference sequence). The CDR3 runs to 13 residues. The DNA of the CDR3 is TGCAGTGCTAGATCCGGGAGCACCTACGAGCAGTACTTC. It translates to CSARSGSTYEQYF.

This clonotype appeared many times. This chain uses TRBV6-5 with TRBJ1-4; D gene uncertain. This CDR3 has 13 residues. Per germline, CDR1 MNHEY and CDR2 SVGAGI. The V end lost 10 bases, the J end lost 7 bases, and 16 bases lay between the germline ends. CDR3: CATVGNPGEKLFF. As DNA, the CDR3 is TGTGCCACTGTGGGAAACCCCGGTGAAAAACTGTTTTTT.

This clonotype was counted a few times. This chain connects TRBV6-5 to TRBJ2-7, with D unclear. Trimming removed 8 bases at V and 5 bases at J, with 16 bases between. This CDR3 contains 13 residues. The germline gives CDR1 MNHEY, CDR2 SVGAGI. CDR3 region: CASQPGGDDEQYF. In nucleotides, the CDR3 is TGTGCCAGCCAACCCGGTGGAGATGACGAGCAGTACTTC.

The chain combines TRBV5-5 with TRBJ2-7; 7 bases are a match to TRBD1. Looked up from germline, CDR1 is SGHKS and CDR2 is YYEKEE (reference sequence). V was clipped by 2 bases and J by 2 bases; unmatched bases: 4. CDR3 length: 14 amino acids. The CDR3 nucleotides are TGTGCCAGCAGCTTTGGACAGGCCACCTACGAGCAGTACTTC. Translation gives CASSFGQATYEQYF.

In this sample, this clonotype turned up many times. The chain employs TRBV19 and TRBJ1-5; D gene unclear. Trimming shortened V by 1 base and J by 6 bases, and 4 bases separated the two germline ends. CDR3 length: 12 amino acids. Looked up from germline, CDR1 is LNHDA and CDR2 is SQIVND (reference sequence). CDR3 coding DNA: TGTGCCAGTAGTATAGTTCGTCAGCCCCAGCATTTT. Its translation is CASSIVRQPQHF.

This clonotype was observed a handful of times. V gene TRBV11-3 combines with J gene TRBJ2-1; 10 positions match TRBD2. The germline gives CDR1 SGHNT, CDR2 YENEEA. The CDR3 spans 16 residues. The trim removed 4 bases at V and 4 bases at J, leaving 7 bases unmatched. The CDR3 spells CASSSRTSGAYNEQFF. The CDR3 nucleotides read TGTGCCAGCAGCTCGAGGACTAGCGGAGCTTACAATGAGCAGTTCTTC.

The V gene is TRBV5-1, the J gene TRBJ1-3; the D gene is possibly TRBD1 (5 bases). The ends were cut back, 2 bases at V and 8 bases at J, with 14 bases in the middle. This CDR3 is built from 14 residues. Germline V gene data show CDR1 as SGHRS and CDR2 as YFSETQ. In DNA, the CDR3 is TGCGCCAGCAGCTTAGGGGTAGGCGGCTACACCATATATTTT. It yields the protein CASSLGVGGYTIYF.

The table lists this clonotype with many counts. This chain links TRBV19 with TRBJ2-1, with 16 bases aligning to TRBD2. The CDR3 is made up of 18 amino acids. Germline V CDR1 and CDR2: LNHDA, SQIVND (reference sequence). Losses at the gene ends were 7 bases for V and 1 base for J; bases not matched to a gene: 7. The CDR3 loop reads CASTPGLAGGLSYNEQFF. CDR3 nucleotides: TGTGCCAGTACCCCGGGACTAGCGGGGGGGCTTTCCTACAATGAGCAGTTCTTC.

This clonotype was observed many times. The chain employs TRBV20-1 and TRBJ2-7; possibly TRBD2 for D (5 bases). The V gene lost 5 bases and the J gene lost 0 bases, with 11 bases spanning the gap. From germline, CDR1 is DFQATT and CDR2 SNEGSKA (reference sequence). The CDR3 has 13 residues. CDR3 sequence (DNA): TGCAGTGCTTCCATCCTAGCCTCCTACGAGCAGTACTTC. Its translation: CSASILASYEQYF.

V gene TRBV5-6 combines with J gene TRBJ2-5; no clear D gene. Per germline, CDR1 SGHDT and CDR2 YYEEEE. This CDR3 has 15 residues. The V end lost 4 bases, the J end lost 9 bases, and 22 bases lay between the germline ends. CDR3 residues: CASSLLQAGDQPQYF. The CDR3 DNA reads TGTGCCAGCAGCCTACTACAAGCTGGGGATCAGCCCCAGTACTTC.

In its sample, this clonotype was seen many times. The chain joins TRBV7-3 to TRBJ2-5, with 13 bases fitting TRBD2. The CDR3 consists of 15 residues. Losses at the gene ends were 4 bases for V and 4 bases for J; bases not matched to a gene: 3. Germline lookup yields CDR1 SGHTA and CDR2 FQGTGA. The CDR3 is CASSSGTSGAETQYF. The CDR3 bases are TGTGCCAGCAGCTCCGGGACTAGCGGGGCAGAGACCCAGTACTTC.

This clonotype was detected ten times or more. This chain links TRBV2 with TRBJ2-7; 8 bases map to TRBD1. The V gene end was trimmed by 3 bases and the J gene end by 1 base; junction bases not matched to a gene: 5. Germline CDR1 reads SNHLY; CDR2 reads FYNNEI. The CDR3 consists of 15 residues. CDR3 loop: CASSDRGPPSYEQYF. The CDR3 bases are TGTGCCAGCAGTGACAGGGGGCCCCCGTCCTACGAGCAGTACTTC.

The CDR3 region is CAISGTTHYEQYF. The CDR3, as DNA: TGTGCCATCTCCGGGACTACTCACTACGAGCAGTACTTC. This rearrangement joins TRBV25-1 to TRBJ2-7; 7 bases are shared with TRBD2. Losses at the gene ends were 10 bases for V and 3 bases for J; bases not matched to a gene: 9. The germline V gene has CDR1 MGHDK and CDR2 SYGVNS. CDR3 length: 13 amino acids.

This clonotype showed up many times. V gene TRBV20-1 combines with J gene TRBJ2-7, with TRBD2 as a possible D gene (6 bases). The V end lost 6 bases, the J end lost 4 bases, and 19 bases lay between the germline ends. This CDR3 is built from 14 residues. Per the germline V gene, CDR1 is DFQATT and CDR2 is SNEGSKA (reference sequence). The CDR3 nucleotides read TGCAGTGCCCCAGCGCTAGCGAGCACTTACGAGCAGTACTTC. It yields the protein CSAPALASTYEQYF.

This clonotype was observed many times. The chain has TRBV19 and TRBJ2-2; D call uncertain. The germline V and J ends were trimmed by 9 bases and 6 bases, with 8 bases remaining between them. Looked up from germline, CDR1 is LNHDA and CDR2 is SQIVND (reference sequence). The CDR3 extends over 11 amino acids. CDR3: CASQQAGELFF. CDR3 nucleotide sequence: TGTGCCAGCCAGCAGGCCGGGGAGCTGTTTTTT.

The chain links TRBV20-1 to TRBJ2-5; TRBD2 is a possible D gene (6 bases). Germline V CDR1 and CDR2: DFQATT, SNEGSKA (reference sequence). Trimming took 6 bases from V and 5 from J, leaving 16 bases between them. The CDR3 loop spans 13 amino acids. CDR3 in DNA: TGCAGTGCAGCCGGGACTGGGAGGGAGACCCAGTACTTC. It translates to CSAAGTGRETQYF.

This clonotype was counted many times. This rearrangement joins TRBV6-5 to TRBJ2-5, with a possible D match to TRBD1 (6 bases). The CDR3 spans 13 residues. CDR1 MNHEY and CDR2 SVGAGI come from the germline V gene. V dropped 2 bases and J dropped 5 bases, with 9 bases sitting between them. The CDR3 protein is CASSYDRLETQYF. Written as DNA, the CDR3 is TGTGCCAGCAGTTACGACAGGCTGGAGACCCAGTACTTC.

In this sample, this clonotype turned up a few times. V usage is TRBV20-1 and J usage is TRBJ2-1; possible D gene TRBD2, 8 bases. This CDR3 is built from 14 residues. Germline lookup yields CDR1 DFQATT and CDR2 SNEGSKA (reference sequence). Trimming cost V 0 bases and J 13 bases, with 19 bases left between them. The CDR3 DNA reads as TGCAGTGCTAGAGATGGACGGGAGGGGGCGAAACAGTTCTTC. It is translated as CSARDGREGAKQFF.

A note on this clonotype: One base away lies a much larger clone, so this may be a sequencing read error. The chain employs TRBV12-3 or TRBV12-4 and TRBJ2-1; the match to TRBD2 covers 11 bases. The CDR3 has 15 residues. J gave up 7 bases and V 8 bases, and 10 bases lay outside the gene matches. As DNA, the CDR3 is TGTGCCAGCGGGATCACTAGCGGGAGAAAAAATGAGCAGTTCTTC. It codes for CASGITSGRKNEQFF.

This clonotype was recorded at least ten times. The CDR3 bases are TGTGCCAGCAGTGAAAAACGGGAGACCCAGTACTTC. Translated, it gives CASSEKRETQYF. J is TRBJ2-5 and V is TRBV6-1; D remains unclear. V gave up 2 bases and J gave up 5 bases, with 6 bases separating them. CDR3 length: 12 residues. Germline V gene sequence: CDR1 MNHNS, CDR2 SASEGT.

Only a few counts were recorded for this clonotype. The genes are TRBV20-1 and TRBJ1-6; 9 nucleotides agree with TRBD1. Trimming at V came to 3 bases and at J to 6 bases, leaving 3 bases not matched to a gene. Germline V lookup: CDR1 DFQATT, CDR2 SNEGSKA (reference sequence). The CDR3 has 14 amino acids. In nucleotides, the CDR3 is TGCAGTGCTAGGGGACAGGGAGGTAATTCACCCCTCCACTTT. Encoded protein: CSARGQGGNSPLHF.